The 2 T cell receptor beta chains below were found in one sample sequenced in a study of cytomegalovirus exposure and HLA in healthy donors. Libraries were prepared by immunoSEQ multiplex PCR; TCRdb keeps only in-frame clonotypes and omits some of them. The sample includes over 200,000 clones, around 88% of them seen just once. The sequencing input was PBMCs. The receptors here all came from a woman between 18 and 29 years old in good health and CMV-seronegative.

CDR3 sequence: CASSLGTSLVAKNIQYF. CDR3 bases: TGTGCCAGCAGTTTAGGGACAAGTCTAGTAGCCAAAAACATTCAGTACTTC. The chain combines TRBV28 with TRBJ2-4; possibly TRBD1 for D (6 bases). This CDR3 spans 17 amino acids. The ends were cut back, 2 bases at V and 0 bases at J, with 14 bases in the middle. Germline assignment: CDR1 MDHEN and CDR2 SYDVKM.

The chain uses TRBV5-4 and TRBJ2-7; 14 nucleotides align to TRBD2. Trimming at V came to 2 bases and at J to 4 bases, leaving 5 bases not matched to a gene. Germline loops: CDR1 SGHNT, CDR2 YYREEE (reference sequence). The CDR3 runs to 16 residues. CDR3 in DNA: TGTGCCAGCAGCTTCGGGACTAGCGGGAGTGGGTACGAGCAGTACTTC. It specifies CASSFGTSGSGYEQYF.